This passage covers 21 T cell receptor beta chains from one sample sequenced in a study of shared T cell receptors in the human thymus (dated by TCRdb to the early 2020s). The method behind the library was the immunoSEQ multiplex PCR assay. TCRdb mirrors the immuneACCESS table, restricted to in-frame sequences. Some clones are absent from its copies; in checked studies, under half trace to an unresolved V gene, and the reason for the others is unknown. This sample has about 400,000 clones in its table, and around 95% of those were observed once. 0.02% of the sample goes to the ten largest clones. Sequencing input: thymocytes. Receptors originate from a human donor.

The chain carries TRBV28 and TRBJ2-3; TRBD2 is a possible D gene (6 bases). Looked up from germline, CDR1 is MDHEN and CDR2 is SYDVKM. There are 13 residues in the CDR3. V was trimmed by 5 bases and J by 4 bases, leaving 10 bases between them. Here the CDR3 reads CASSGVAADTQYF. The DNA for the CDR3 is TGTGCCAGCAGTGGGGTAGCGGCAGATACGCAGTATTTT.

This clone was seen only once. The gene calls are TRBV30 and TRBJ1-4; unclear D gene. The ends were cut back, 5 bases at V and 5 bases at J, with 15 bases in the middle. There are 14 residues in the CDR3. The germline V gene encodes CDR1 GTSNPN and CDR2 SVGIG (reference sequence). CDR3 sequence: CAWSWTDGNEKLFF. The DNA of the CDR3 is TGTGCCTGGTCCTGGACGGACGGAAATGAAAAACTGTTTTTT. Supplemented by reference TRBV30 and TRBJ1-4, the full variable domain reads SQTIHQWPATLVQPVGSPLSLECTVEGTSNPNLYWYRQAAGRGLQLLFYSVGIGQISSEVPQNLSASRPQDRQFILSSKKLLLSDSGFYLCAWSWTDGNEKLFFGSGTQLSVL.

The CDR3 DNA reads as TGTGCCAGCAGTCCCCGGCGGGGGTCGAGCACAGATACGCAGTATTTT. It specifies CASSPRRGSSTDTQYF. The chain joins TRBV27 to TRBJ2-3, with TRBD2 matching 7 bases. In germline, CDR1 is MNHEY, CDR2 SMNVEV (reference sequence). This CDR3 spans 16 amino acids. V shed 5 bases and J 0 bases; nucleotides not matched to a gene: 8.

V usage is TRBV6-5 and J usage is TRBJ2-7; 9 nucleotides line up with TRBD1. The CDR3 runs to 14 residues. Germline V gene lookup returns CDR1 MNHEY and CDR2 SVGAGI. Trimming took 6 bases from V and 4 from J; bases not matched to a gene: 7. The DNA for the CDR3 is TGTGCCAGCAGGTCCCCCGGACAGGGGTACGAGCAGTACTTC. This gives the protein CASRSPGQGYEQYF.

The rearrangement uses TRBV19 and TRBJ2-1; the match to TRBD2 covers 7 bases. Germline CDR1 reads LNHDA; CDR2 reads SQIVND (reference sequence). This CDR3 contains 19 residues. The J segment lost 2 bases and the V segment lost 4 bases, leaving 17 bases of the junction unmatched. The DNA of the CDR3 is TGTGCCAGTAGTAAAGGAGTAGGGACTAAAATTTTCACCTACAATGAGCAGTTCTTC. Translated, it gives CASSKGVGTKIFTYNEQFF.

This chain joins TRBV28 and TRBJ1-2; D is unclear. CDR3 size: 11 residues. CDR1 and CDR2 from the germline V gene are MDHEN and SYDVKM. The ends were cut back, 6 bases at V and 9 bases at J, with 11 bases in the middle. The chain's CDR3 is CASRYESRYTF. The DNA for the CDR3 is TGTGCCAGCAGATACGAATCTCGCTACACCTTC.

The gene calls are TRBV6-5 and TRBJ2-3, with D maybe TRBD2 (5 bases). Germline values: CDR1 MNHEY, CDR2 SVGAGI. V gave up 6 bases and J gave up 2 bases, with 15 bases separating them. CDR3 length: 15 residues. Here the CDR3 reads CASRTDLCSTDTQYF. CDR3 nucleotides: TGTGCCAGCAGGACGGACTTATGTTCCACAGATACGCAGTATTTT.

The gene calls are TRBV27 and TRBJ2-1; a possible D gene is TRBD2 (6 bases). The ends were cut back, 2 bases at V and 5 bases at J, with 19 bases in the middle. Looked up from germline, CDR1 is MNHEY and CDR2 is SMNVEV (reference sequence). There are 17 residues in the CDR3. The CDR3 DNA is TGTGCCAGCAGTTTAAGGCCCGGCGGGATAAACGACAATGAGCAGTTCTTC. Translating gives CASSLRPGGINDNEQFF.

The CDR3 is CASSQDRGLWEQYF. The CDR3, as DNA: TGTGCCAGCAGCCAGGACAGGGGGCTGTGGGAGCAGTACTTC. The chain couples TRBV11-2 to TRBJ2-7; TRBD1 aligns across 11 bases. This CDR3 contains 14 residues. The germline gives CDR1 SGHAT, CDR2 FQNNGV. With 5 bases clipped from V and 7 bases from J, the junction kept 7 bases outside the gene matches.

DNA of the CDR3: TGTGCCAGCCCCCCTAGGGGGGCAGAGAAGGACACTGAAGCTTTCTTT. It yields the protein CASPPRGAEKDTEAFF. This chain connects TRBV6-6 to TRBJ1-1; the D gene is possibly TRBD1 (6 bases). This CDR3 is built from 16 residues. Germline assignment: CDR1 MNHNY and CDR2 SVGAGI (reference sequence). Trimming shortened V by 8 bases and J by 3 bases, and 22 bases separated the two germline ends.

The CDR3 DNA is TGTGCCAGCAGCCCCGTGAAATTCTTC. Its translation is CASSPVKFF. This chain uses TRBV7-2 with TRBJ2-1; D is uncertain. Germline loops: CDR1 SGHTA, CDR2 FQGNSA. Trimming shortened V by 5 bases and J by 16 bases, and 9 bases separated the two germline ends. The CDR3 consists of 9 residues. The complete variable domain, with remaining parts taken from reference TRBV7-2 and TRBJ2-1, reads GAGVSQSPSNKVTEKGKDVELRCDPISGHTALYWYRQSLGQGLEFLIYFQGNSAPDKSGLPSDRFSAERTGGSVSTLTIQRTQQEDSAVYLCASSPVKFFGPGTRLTVL.

The chain combines TRBV28 with TRBJ2-1; no reliable D call. From germline, CDR1 is MDHEN and CDR2 SYDVKM. Trimming shortened V by 2 bases and J by 5 bases, and 7 bases separated the two germline ends. The CDR3 has 13 amino acids. CDR3 sequence (DNA): TGTGCCAGCAGTTTAGAACAGAACAATGAGCAGTTCTTC. The encoded protein is CASSLEQNNEQFF.

The V gene is TRBV15, the J gene TRBJ1-5; D is unresolved. Trimming took off 6 bases at V and 0 bases at J, with 9 bases between the two ends. This CDR3 has 14 residues. Per the germline V gene, CDR1 is LNHNV and CDR2 is YYDKDF (reference sequence). This CDR3 is CATSIGRSNQPQHF. CDR3 nucleotide sequence: TGTGCCACCAGTATAGGGCGTAGCAATCAGCCCCAGCATTTT.

The J gene is TRBJ2-2, the V gene TRBV30; tentative D call: TRBD1 (6 bases). CDR1 is GTSNPN and CDR2 is SVGIG in the germline V gene (reference sequence). The ends were cut back, 1 base at V and 6 bases at J, with 15 bases in the middle. The CDR3 totals 15 residues. The CDR3 loop is CAWSATGSEAGELFF. The CDR3 DNA reads as TGTGCCTGGAGTGCAACAGGGTCGGAGGCCGGGGAGCTGTTTTTT.

This chain joins TRBV27 and TRBJ1-2, with D tentatively TRBD1 (5 bases). The germline V gene has CDR1 MNHEY and CDR2 SMNVEV (reference sequence). Between the trimmed V and J ends, which lost 6 bases and 1 base, there was a span of 18 bases. The CDR3 totals 16 residues. CDR3 protein: CASSPRVTVINYGYTF. In nucleotides, the CDR3 is TGTGCCAGCAGCCCTCGGGTGACAGTAATTAACTATGGCTACACCTTC.

In DNA, the CDR3 is TGTGCCAGCAGTGATTACGGGGGGGCGAGCACTGAAGCTTTCTTT. Its translation: CASSDYGGASTEAFF. The genes are TRBV2 and TRBJ1-1, with D possibly TRBD1 on 6 matching bases. Germline V gives CDR1 SNHLY, CDR2 FYNNEI. CDR3 size: 15 residues. The V and J ends lost 3 bases and 4 bases respectively, with 15 bases between them.

This clone has only one observation. V and J are TRBV7-3 and TRBJ2-7; no clear D gene. The V end was cut by 2 bases, the J end by 6 bases, with 20 bases between. CDR1 and CDR2 (germline): SGHTA, FQGTGA. The CDR3 runs 16 residues. Here the CDR3 reads CASSLSRTSGGPEQYF. CDR3 in DNA: TGTGCCAGCAGCTTATCCCGAACTTCGGGCGGACCCGAGCAGTACTTC.

The V call is TRBV11-2, the J call TRBJ2-4; 8 positions agree with TRBD1. The CDR3 covers 12 residues. Trimming at V came to 5 bases and at J to 11 bases, leaving 5 bases not matched to a gene. CDR1 is SGHAT and CDR2 is FQNNGV in the germline V gene. CDR3: CASSAWTGFQYF. In nucleotides, the CDR3 is TGTGCCAGCAGCGCCTGGACAGGGTTTCAGTACTTC.

V usage is TRBV29-1 and J usage is TRBJ2-3; a weak D match, TRBD2 (9 bases). The CDR3 length is 24 residues. Germline lookup yields CDR1 SQVTM and CDR2 ANQGSEA. Trimming shortened V by 8 bases and J by 3 bases, and 48 bases separated the two germline ends. This CDR3 reads CSSWFLHPLPGRGLAGGWTDTQYF. CDR3 bases: TGCAGCTCATGGTTCCTCCACCCTCTACCGGGCAGGGGGCTCGCGGGAGGGTGGACAGATACGCAGTATTTT.

The chain is built from TRBV10-3 and TRBJ2-2; TRBD1 matches 8 bases. CDR1 ENHRY and CDR2 SYGVKD come from the germline V gene. Germline trimming cut 6 bases from V and 7 bases from J; bases unmatched to any gene: 7. The CDR3 loop spans 14 amino acids. In DNA, the CDR3 is TGTGCCATCAGGACAGGGGATGGGAACGGGGAGCTGTTTTTT. Translation: CAIRTGDGNGELFF.

V usage is TRBV28 and J usage is TRBJ2-7, with D perhaps given as TRBD1 or TRBD2 (5 bases each). Germline V gene lookup returns CDR1 MDHEN and CDR2 SYDVKM. Between the trimmed V and J ends, which lost 6 bases and 3 bases, there was a span of 15 bases. The CDR3 sequence is 14 residues long. CDR3 amino acids: CASSPRDPYYEQYF. The CDR3 coding sequence is TGTGCCAGCAGCCCTCGGGACCCATACTACGAGCAGTACTTC.